This TCR beta chain was obtained from a study of blood T cell repertoires in COVID-19. Study context: The origin of the acute and convalescent COVID-19 samples was the United States, Italy and Spain. PBMCs, B-cell-depleted T cells, or T cells provided the cDNA or gDNA that made up the material.

In its sample, this clone was seen many times. This CDR3 is 15 amino acids long. Trimming left V 6 bases short and J 0 bases short, with 12 bases between. CDR1 is MDHEN, CDR2 SYDVKM, per germline. In the study's own analysis: Counts of nucleated cells, estimated from reference gene primer amplification, were obtained. Only in-frame clones appear in the TCRdb table, and some are missing; sequencing was by immunoSEQ multiplex PCR. D and trimming come from the DNA, and the V and J calls and clone size come from that table. The profile shows approximately 83,000 clones, about 76% of them singletons. This sequence joins TRBV28 and TRBJ2-1; TRBD2 is a possible D gene (6 bases). The TCR comes from an elderly woman with acute or convalescent COVID-19. The sequenced sample was peripheral blood. The chain's CDR3 is CASRGGVSSYNEQFF. In nucleotides, the CDR3 is TGTGCCAGCAGAGGCGGGGTTAGCTCCTACAATGAGCAGTTCTTC.